These 9 T cell receptor beta chains were sequenced from one sample in a study of human T cells and chemical hapten exposure (dated by TCRdb to 2020 to 2022). Receptor amplification or capture employed RACE. These reads were obtained on a NextSeq 500. Using fastp trimming at Q25 and MiXCR clonotype assembly, TCRdb reanalyzed the public sequencing data and kept in-frame beta chains. Under each unique CDR3 protein, matching rows form one entry showing the most common genes and DNA. The sample has approximately 100,000 distinct CDR3 sequences on record, 9% to 9.5% of them singletons. The ten largest clones represent 3% to 3.5% of the sample. The time point tag for this specimen amounts to: patch test 2, 6 weeks after DPC sensitization. The treatment or condition tag for this specimen amounts to: therapeutic diphenylcyclopropenone sensitization with weekly scalp DPC. The source was whole blood, collected in connection with sensitization to the hapten diphenylcyclopropenone (DPC). The receptors were gathered from a woman between 40 and 55 years old with alopecia areata. Some clones in this sample may be carry-over from other donors' samples.

This clonotype was found many times. V gene TRBV15 combines with J gene TRBJ2-7, with TRBD1 identical over 9 bases. V shed 5 bases, J shed 3 bases, and the junction held 5 bases outside the gene matches. CDR1 and CDR2 (germline): LNHNV, YYDKDF (reference sequence). This CDR3 spans 14 amino acids. The CDR3 bases are TGTGCCACCAGCGCCTCGGACAGGGGCTACGAGCAGTACTTC. Its translation is CATSASDRGYEQYF.

This clonotype was detected many times. This rearrangement joins TRBV4-1 to TRBJ2-7; 7 bases align to TRBD1. The CDR3 is 16 residues long. Germline V gene sequence: CDR1 MGHRA, CDR2 YSYEKL. J was trimmed by 0 bases and V by 0 bases; bases with no gene match: 5. CDR3 sequence: CASSQDMNRGSYEQYF. The CDR3, as DNA: TGCGCCAGCAGCCAAGATATGAACAGGGGCTCCTACGAGCAGTACTTC.

This clonotype was picked up many times. V and J are TRBV18 and TRBJ2-7, with D unclear. Germline V gives CDR1 KGHSH, CDR2 LQKENI. Trimming stripped 4 bases from V and 3 bases from J, with 13 bases between. This CDR3 is built from 14 residues. CDR3 nucleotide sequence: TGTGCCAGCTCACTGGCGGCTGTCGGCTACGAGCAGTACTTC. Encoded protein: CASSLAAVGYEQYF.

In this sample, this clonotype turned up many times. The rearrangement uses TRBV2 and TRBJ1-6; a weak D match, TRBD1 (5 bases). This CDR3 region has 15 residues. Germline V CDR1 and CDR2: SNHLY, FYNNEI. Trimming removed 6 bases at V and 9 bases at J, with 18 bases between. Here the CDR3 reads CASRTGDISGSPLHF. DNA of the CDR3: TGTGCCAGCAGGACGGGGGATATTAGTGGTTCACCCCTCCACTTT.

This clonotype has more than one count but fewer than ten. The chain combines TRBV20-1 with TRBJ2-1; TRBD2 agrees at 7 bases. The CDR3 sequence is 16 residues long. The J segment lost 1 base and the V segment lost 6 bases, leaving 12 bases of the junction unmatched. Germline lookup yields CDR1 DFQATT and CDR2 SNEGSKA (reference sequence). Written as DNA, the CDR3 is TGCAGTGCCAAGACTAGCAACCTACCTTCCTACAATGAGCAGTTCTTC. The encoded protein is CSAKTSNLPSYNEQFF.

As concerns this clonotype: At one end the junction does not follow the germline gene, possibly because of a read error. The V gene is TRBV4-3, the J gene TRBJ1-1; no reliable D call. The CDR3 has 11 residues. Germline values: CDR1 LGHNA, CDR2 YSLEER. CDR3 sequence reads: CASRRNTEVFF. CDR3 sequence (DNA): TGCGCCAGCCGCAGGAACACTGAAGTTTTCTTT.

This clonotype was counted at least ten times. The chain carries TRBV24-1 and TRBJ2-1; 14 bases fit TRBD2. CDR3 length: 21 amino acids. The germline gives CDR1 KGHDR, CDR2 SFDVKD. The J segment lost 0 bases and the V segment lost 4 bases, leaving 13 bases of the junction unmatched. The DNA for the CDR3 is TGTGCCACCAGTGACTCTGGACTAGCGGGGGGCCTCCTAAACTCCTACAATGAGCAGTTCTTC. Residues: CATSDSGLAGGLLNSYNEQFF.

The gene calls are TRBV4-2 and TRBJ2-7; TRBD2 is a possible D gene (6 bases). The CDR3 covers 15 residues. Germline loops: CDR1 LGHNA, CDR2 YNFKEQ. V lost 0 bases to trimming and J lost 0 bases, with 9 bases between them. CDR3 DNA: TGTGCCAGCAGCCAAGACTTCGGGGGCTCCTACGAGCAGTACTTC. It encodes CASSQDFGGSYEQYF.

This clonotype was recorded a few times. The gene calls are TRBV29-1 and TRBJ1-4; TRBD1 might be the D (5 bases). The germline V gene has CDR1 SQVTM and CDR2 ANQGSEA. V shed 2 bases and J shed 7 bases, with 11 bases lying between them. The CDR3 sequence is 13 residues long. The CDR3 coding sequence is TGCAGCGTTGAAAGGCAGGGAGGTGAAAAACTGTTTTTT. Protein product: CSVERQGGEKLFF.